The rows below give T cell receptor beta chains drawn from one sample of a study of cytomegalovirus exposure and HLA in healthy donors. The repertoire was sequenced with immunoSEQ multiplex PCR; TCRdb's copy has only in-frame clones and lacks some. The sample gives fewer than 150,000 clones, 75% to 90% of which show up once; 6.7% is in the top ten. The sequenced sample consisted of PBMCs. The receptors were sampled from a woman in her 30s in good health and CMV-seropositive. Both conserved end residues are part of each CDR3. D genes are given only for firm matches. Size is omitted from some rows. Given values are once, few, many or a class for expanded clones.

j_call d_call v_call clone_size cdr3_aa cdr3_nt
TRBJ2-1 TRBD2 TRBV30 - CAWSRLAGGIGEQFF TGTGCCTGGAGTCGGCTAGCGGGGGGGATAGGTGAGCAGTTCTTC
TRBJ2-7 - TRBV5-6 few CASSLWHMAYEQYF TGTGCCAGCAGCTTGTGGCACATGGCCTACGAGCAGTACTTC
TRBJ2-2 TRBD2 TRBV6-1 once CASSGVRGANTGELFF TGTGCCAGCAGTGGAGTACGGGGGGCGAACACCGGGGAGCTGTTTTTT
TRBJ2-7 - TRBV5-1 - CASSLDRNYEQYF TGCGCCAGCAGCCTGGACCGAAACTACGAGCAGTACTTC
TRBJ1-1 - TRBV28 once CASSSVRGVTEAFF TGTGCCAGCAGTTCCGTCAGGGGAGTCACTGAAGCTTTCTTT
TRBJ1-4 - TRBV11-2 - CASSYTGTTEKLFF TGTGCCAGCAGCTACACAGGCACAACTGAAAAACTGTTTTTT
TRBJ1-3 - TRBV5-1 - CASSLVPGSSGNTIYF TGCGCCAGCAGCTTGGTCCCGGGAAGCTCTGGAAACACCATATATTTT
TRBJ1-1 - TRBV7-8 - CASSPPQGRTEAFF TGTGCCAGCAGCCCGCCCCAGGGAAGGACTGAAGCTTTCTTT
TRBJ2-3 TRBD2 TRBV2 - CASSSYSGLSTDTQYF TGTGCCAGCAGTTCCTATAGCGGGCTAAGCACAGATACGCAGTATTTT
TRBJ2-3 - TRBV7-9 once CASTPANTQYF TGTGCCAGCACTCCAGCGAATACGCAGTATTTT
TRBJ2-7 TRBD2 TRBV5-1 once CASSFGRGRVLAGGDEQYF TGCGCCAGCAGCTTCGGCAGAGGTAGGGTACTAGCGGGAGGGGACGAGCAGTACTTC
TRBJ2-2 - TRBV4-2 - CASSHPGVGVTGELFF TGTGCCAGCAGCCACCCCGGGGTTGGGGTCACCGGGGAGCTGTTTTTT
TRBJ2-2 TRBD2 TRBV2 - CASSAESSGRGAGELFF TGTGCCAGCAGTGCAGAGTCCAGCGGGAGGGGGGCCGGGGAGCTGTTTTTT
TRBJ2-7 TRBD2 TRBV27 - CASSSYAGGYEQYF TGTGCCAGCAGTTCTTATGCGGGGGGTTACGAGCAGTACTTC
TRBJ2-7 TRBD2 TRBV6-6 - CASSSASSGRYEQYF TGTGCCAGCAGTTCAGCCTCTAGCGGGAGATACGAGCAGTACTTC
TRBJ2-2 TRBD1 TRBV10-3 - CAISREVSDRGIAGELFF TGTGCCATCAGTAGGGAAGTATCGGACAGGGGAATAGCCGGGGAGCTGTTTTTT
TRBJ2-7 - TRBV27 - CASSPGTWEQYF TGTGCCAGCAGTCCTGGTACTTGGGAGCAGTACTTC
TRBJ2-7 - TRBV27 - CASSLYPQGAYEQYF TGTGCCAGCAGTTTATACCCCCAGGGTGCTTACGAGCAGTACTTC
TRBJ2-7 TRBD1 TRBV29-1 - CSVEGQGLDEQYF TGCAGCGTTGAAGGACAGGGGCTGGACGAGCAGTACTTC
TRBJ2-3 - TRBV6-1 - CASSEVFGPGKDTQYF TGTGCCAGCAGTGAAGTGTTCGGGCCGGGGAAGGATACGCAGTATTTT
TRBJ1-1 - TRBV28 - CASSSPNNEAFF TGTGCCAGCAGTTCCCCTAATAATGAAGCTTTCTTT
TRBJ1-5 TRBD1 TRBV2 - CASRLQGGTFQPQHF TGTGCCAGCAGACTACAGGGGGGAACCTTTCAGCCCCAGCATTTT
TRBJ2-5 - TRBV7-9 - CASSLVAGLTETQYF TGTGCCAGCAGCTTAGTTGCAGGGCTAACAGAGACCCAGTACTTC
TRBJ2-1 TRBD2 TRBV4-1 - CASSRLGGGAYNEQFF TGCGCCAGCAGCCGCCTTGGGGGGGGAGCCTACAATGAGCAGTTCTTC
TRBJ2-7 - TRBV19 - CASSISPPPSSYEQYF TGTGCCAGTAGTATATCCCCACCACCCAGCTCCTACGAGCAGTACTTC
TRBJ2-5 - TRBV5-5 - CASSLGTGQETQYF TGTGCCAGCAGCTTGGGAACAGGTCAAGAGACCCAGTACTTC
TRBJ2-2 TRBD2 TRBV5-5 - CASSSPSGRDTGELFF TGTGCCAGCAGCTCGCCTAGCGGGAGGGATACCGGGGAGCTGTTTTTT
TRBJ1-3 - TRBV5-1 - CASSDSKIGNTIYF TGCGCCAGCAGCGACTCGAAAATTGGAAACACCATATATTTT
TRBJ1-2 - TRBV2 - CASSEIQAVNYGYTF TGTGCCAGCAGTGAAATCCAGGCAGTTAACTATGGCTACACCTTC
TRBJ2-5 TRBD1 TRBV27 once CASSLMTGDGETQYF TGTGCCAGCAGTTTAATGACAGGGGATGGGGAGACCCAGTACTTC
TRBJ1-3 TRBD1 TRBV28 once CASSFGGQGSGNTIYF TGTGCCAGCAGTTTTGGGGGACAGGGGTCGGGAAACACCATATATTTT
TRBJ1-1 TRBD1 TRBV28 few CASSYRGLNTEAFF TGTGCCAGCAGTTACAGGGGCCTGAACACTGAAGCTTTCTTT
TRBJ2-1 - TRBV11-2 - CASTRGLSYNEQFF TGTGCCAGCACCCGAGGACTATCTTACAATGAGCAGTTCTTC
TRBJ1-1 TRBD1 TRBV19 few CASSKGSYSGQGIPEAFF TGTGCCAGTAGTAAAGGCTCCTATTCTGGACAGGGGATTCCTGAAGCTTTCTTT
TRBJ1-6 - TRBV7-9 - CASSLDSSNSPLHF TGTGCCAGCAGCTTAGACAGTTCCAATTCACCCCTCCACTTT
TRBJ1-2 - TRBV28 few CASLSTGRYGYTF TGTGCCAGCCTGAGTACAGGTCGCTATGGCTACACCTTC
TRBJ1-1 - TRBV28 - CASSSVKTRNTEAFF TGTGCCAGCAGTTCAGTTAAGACAAGGAACACTGAAGCTTTCTTT
TRBJ1-1 - TRBV18 - CASSPLPATGKNTEAFF TGTGCCAGCTCACCCCTACCTGCAACAGGGAAGAACACTGAAGCTTTCTTT
TRBJ2-5 - TRBV6-5 - CASSYSVVKQETQYF TGTGCCAGCAGTTACTCTGTTGTAAAACAAGAGACCCAGTACTTC
TRBJ2-1 - TRBV2 - CASSEASYNEQFF TGTGCCAGCAGTGAGGCATCCTACAATGAGCAGTTCTTC
TRBJ2-5 - TRBV9 - CASSVGVQHQETQYF TGTGCCAGCAGCGTAGGGGTACAGCACCAAGAGACCCAGTACTTC
TRBJ1-1 TRBD1 TRBV27 - CASGTAYRQGDTEAFF TGTGCCAGCGGTACAGCATATCGTCAGGGGGACACTGAAGCTTTCTTT
TRBJ2-3 - TRBV9 - CASSRLPAQDTQYF TGTGCCAGCAGCCGACTCCCGGCGCAAGATACGCAGTATTTT
TRBJ1-1 - TRBV7-8 - CASSSIRDTEAFF TGTGCCAGCAGCTCCATCAGGGACACTGAAGCTTTCTTT
TRBJ1-1 TRBD1 TRBV5-1 - CASSRQGTMNTEAFF TGCGCCAGCAGCCGACAGGGCACCATGAACACTGAAGCTTTCTTT
TRBJ1-2 TRBD1 TRBV27 - CASSSRTGKSNYGYTF TGTGCCAGCAGTTCCCGGACAGGGAAAAGCAACTATGGCTACACCTTC
TRBJ2-2 TRBD1 TRBV5-1 - CASSDRRQGRGTGELFF TGCGCCAGCAGCGACCGCCGACAGGGAAGGGGGACCGGGGAGCTGTTTTTT
TRBJ1-5 TRBD1 TRBV6-1 - CASSGGQGAYQPQHF TGTGCCAGCAGTGGAGGACAGGGGGCTTATCAGCCCCAGCATTTT
TRBJ2-3 - TRBV6-5 few CASSYLRGDTQYF TGTGCCAGCAGTTACCTTAGAGGAGATACGCAGTATTTT
TRBJ2-2 - TRBV5-3 - CARSLAGLGGGELFF TGTGCCAGAAGCTTGGCCGGGCTCGGAGGAGGGGAGCTGTTTTTT
TRBJ2-2 - TRBV7-9 - CSSSLVATTGELFF TGTTCCAGCAGCTTAGTAGCCACTACCGGGGAGCTGTTTTTT